This TCR beta chain came from a study of T cells after posttransplantation cyclophosphamide. Whole-study results and caveats: Donor-recipient repertoire similarity was low at 1-2 months, rising over year one. Skin or GI-infiltrating T cells shared few TRB sequences with blood.

Cyclophosphamide on days +3 and +4 followed busulfan-fludarabine conditioning and a marrow graft. A few counts support this clone. Its antigen remains unknown. Assay used: immunoSEQ multiplex PCR; TCRdb lists only in-frame clones, some missing. In the table there are more than 1,500 clones, almost 75% of which are singletons. This CDR3 comprises 15 residues. Per the germline V gene, CDR1 is MNHEY and CDR2 is SMNVEV (reference sequence). Trimming at V came to 0 bases and at J to 5 bases, leaving 4 bases not matched to a gene. The specimen was CD8+ T cells sorted from PBMCs, collected approximately 38 weeks after a stem cell transplant with posttransplant cyclophosphamide. This receptor was identified in a male patient between 25 and 40 years old who received an allogeneic stem cell transplant from a related donor, was CMV-positive, and had no GVHD. Some T cells may be the graft donor's. The chain employs TRBV27 and TRBJ1-1, with 9 bases that match TRBD1. CDR3 DNA: TGTGCCAGCAGTTTATCAGGGACAGGGTATACTGAAGCTTTCTTT. Protein sequence: CASSLSGTGYTEAFF.